This section outlines one TCR beta chain sequence together with its context. The antigen is unknown. In germline, CDR1 is MNHEY, CDR2 SVGAGI. The V end lost 2 bases, the J end lost 4 bases, and 12 bases lay between the germline ends. This CDR3 has 15 amino acids. This sample stems from a study of cytomegalovirus exposure and HLA in healthy donors. Overall study results and limits: Common viral pathogens seemed to be connected with several of the most significant clusters, according to a later analysis. CMV antigen specificity was confirmed in vitro for a few CMV-associated chains. With later analysis, a missense DCLRE1C variant became linked to TCR beta V- and J-gene trimming.

With 60 Vbeta and 13 Jbeta primers, the PCR was carried out. In the source study's methods: The authors later counted about 80 million unique TCR beta chains, 9 million to 14 million of them shared. Clones were sequenced by immunoSEQ multiplex PCR, and TCRdb holds only the in-frame ones, with some missing. The D gene and trimming were derived from the DNA, and the V and J assignments and clone size from that table. The sample holds around 220,000 clones, approximately 83% seen once. The sequence derives from a girl aged 10-17 years in good health and CMV-seronegative. The sequencing sample was made of PBMCs. This sequence joins TRBV6-5 and TRBJ1-3; D gene uncertain. This CDR3 is CASSYRSTVGNTIYF. CDR3 DNA: TGTGCCAGCAGTTACCGATCTACAGTGGGAAACACCATATATTTT.